This T cell receptor beta chain was identified during a study of shared clonotypes between healthy human individuals. Concerning this clone itself: Its matching antigen is unknown.

Trimming pared 5 bases from V and 4 bases from J, leaving 7 bases between. CDR1 and CDR2 (germline): SGHKS, YYEKEE (reference sequence). CDR3 length: 11 residues. Sequencing was performed with immunoSEQ multiplex PCR; in TCRdb, only in-frame clones are kept and a portion is missing. The sample yields some 2 million clones, roughly 94% seen once. Notes on the study in general: Depth was large, yet rarefaction showed that sorted-subset sequencing was incomplete. Generation of non-shared clonotypes was less probable than generation of clonotypes shared by all four donors.

This clonotype originated in a man aged 18-30 years in good health. This chain joins TRBV5-5 and TRBJ2-7; D not certain. Sequencing was done on a sample of naive CD4+ T cells sorted from blood. Subset indicated: CD45RA+ positively selected. DNA for the CDR3: TGTGCCAGCAGTTACAAGTACGAGCAGTACTTC. Its translation is CASSYKYEQYF.